This T cell receptor beta chain was captured in a study of T cell clonotyping in hematopoietic cell transplantation. Noted time point: recipient sample about 28 days before transplant, after cytoreduction. CDR1 LNHDA and CDR2 SQIVND come from the germline V gene (reference sequence). The CDR3 spans 13 residues. V dropped 4 bases and J dropped 3 bases, with 10 bases sitting between them. Repertoires were generated with immunoSEQ multiplex PCR, while TCRdb's copy carries only in-frame clones and drops some. The sample yields 45,000 or so clones, roughly 80% seen once. This TCR derives from a man between 60 and 75 years old with myelodysplastic syndrome. Some clones in this sample may be carry-over from other donors' samples. This chain links TRBV19 with TRBJ2-7; D remains unclear. Here the sequenced sample was peripheral blood mononuclear cells, taken before stem cell transplant. The CDR3 protein is CASSRALYYEQYF. DNA of the CDR3: TGTGCCAGTAGTAGGGCGTTATACTACGAGCAGTACTTC.